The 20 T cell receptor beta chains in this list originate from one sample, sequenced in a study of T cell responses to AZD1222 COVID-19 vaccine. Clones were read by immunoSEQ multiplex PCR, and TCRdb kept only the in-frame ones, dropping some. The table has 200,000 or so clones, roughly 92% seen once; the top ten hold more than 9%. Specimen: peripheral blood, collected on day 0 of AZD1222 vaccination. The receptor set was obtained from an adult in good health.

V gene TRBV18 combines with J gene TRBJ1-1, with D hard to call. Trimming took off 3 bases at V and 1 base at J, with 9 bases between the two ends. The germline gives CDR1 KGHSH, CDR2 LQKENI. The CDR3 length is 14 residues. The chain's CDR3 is CASSPTEGNTEAFF. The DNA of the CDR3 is TGTGCCAGCTCACCCACGGAAGGGAACACTGAAGCTTTCTTT.

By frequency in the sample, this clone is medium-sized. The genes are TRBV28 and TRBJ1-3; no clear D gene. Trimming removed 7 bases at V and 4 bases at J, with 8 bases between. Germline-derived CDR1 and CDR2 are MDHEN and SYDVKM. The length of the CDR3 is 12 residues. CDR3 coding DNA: TGTGCCAGCACCGCAAAGGGAAACACCATATATTTT. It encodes CASTAKGNTIYF. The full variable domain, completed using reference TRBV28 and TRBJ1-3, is DVKVTQSSRYLVKRTGEKVFLECVQDMDHENMFWYRQDPGLGLRLIYFSYDVKMKEKGDIPEGYSVSREKKERFSLILESASTNQTSMYLCASTAKGNTIYFGEGSWLTVV.

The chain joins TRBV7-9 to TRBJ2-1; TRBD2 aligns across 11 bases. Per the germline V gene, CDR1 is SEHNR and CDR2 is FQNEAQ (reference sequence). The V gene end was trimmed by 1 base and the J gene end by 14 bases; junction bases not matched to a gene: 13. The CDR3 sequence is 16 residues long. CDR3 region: CASSLDYVAGGPVKFF. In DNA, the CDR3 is TGTGCCAGCAGCTTAGATTATGTAGCGGGAGGGCCGGTTAAGTTCTTC.

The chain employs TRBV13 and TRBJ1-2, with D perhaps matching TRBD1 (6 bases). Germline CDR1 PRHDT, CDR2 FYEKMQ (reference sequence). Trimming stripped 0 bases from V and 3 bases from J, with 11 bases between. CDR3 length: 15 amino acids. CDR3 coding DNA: TGTGCCAGCAGCTTAGGGGGGGCAGATGACTATGGCTACACCTTC. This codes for CASSLGGADDYGYTF.

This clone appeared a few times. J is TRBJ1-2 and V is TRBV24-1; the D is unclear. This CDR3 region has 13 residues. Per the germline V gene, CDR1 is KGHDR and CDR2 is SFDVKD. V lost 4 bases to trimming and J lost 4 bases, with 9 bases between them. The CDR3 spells CATSEDGIYGYTF. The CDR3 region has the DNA TGTGCCACCAGTGAGGACGGAATCTATGGCTACACCTTC.

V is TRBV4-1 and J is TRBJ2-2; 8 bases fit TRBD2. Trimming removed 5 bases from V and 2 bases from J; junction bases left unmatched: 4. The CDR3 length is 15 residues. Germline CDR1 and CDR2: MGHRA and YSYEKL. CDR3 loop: CASSLAGYNTGELFF. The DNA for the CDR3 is TGCGCCAGCAGCTTAGCGGGGTACAACACCGGGGAGCTGTTTTTT.

CDR3 residues: CASSVGTAAETQYF. CDR3 coding DNA: TGTGCCAGCAGCGTAGGGACTGCCGCGGAGACCCAGTACTTC. The chain has TRBV9 and TRBJ2-5, with D maybe TRBD2 (5 bases). Germline values: CDR1 SGDLS, CDR2 YYNGEE. With 0 bases removed from V and 5 bases from J, the gap between germline ends came to 11 bases. CDR3 length: 14 amino acids.

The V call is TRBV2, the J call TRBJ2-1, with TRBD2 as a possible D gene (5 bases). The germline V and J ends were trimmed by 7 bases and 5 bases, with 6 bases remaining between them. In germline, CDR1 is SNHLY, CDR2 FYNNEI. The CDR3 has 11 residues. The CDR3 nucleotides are TGTGCCAGCAACGGGGACAATGAGCAGTTCTTC. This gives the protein CASNGDNEQFF.

CDR3: CASRDGRRNTEAFF. CDR3 sequence (DNA): TGTGCCAGTCGAGACGGGCGGCGGAACACTGAAGCTTTCTTT. The chain is built from TRBV2 and TRBJ1-1, with unresolved D. The ends were cut back, 9 bases at V and 1 base at J, with 15 bases in the middle. There are 14 residues in the CDR3. The germline CDR1 and CDR2 sequences are SNHLY and FYNNEI. The full variable domain, completed using reference TRBV2 and TRBJ1-1, is EPEVTQTPSHQVTQMGQEVILRCVPISNHLYFYWYRQILGQKVEFLVSFYNNEISEKSEIFDDQFSVERPDGSNFTLKIRSTKLEDSAMYFCASRDGRRNTEAFFGQGTRLTVV.

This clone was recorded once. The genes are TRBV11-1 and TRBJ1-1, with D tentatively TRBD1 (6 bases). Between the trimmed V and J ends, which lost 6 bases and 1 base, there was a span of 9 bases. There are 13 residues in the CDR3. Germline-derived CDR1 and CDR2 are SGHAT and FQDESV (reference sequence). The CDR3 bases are TGTGCCAGCAGAACACAGGGGAACACTGAAGCTTTCTTT. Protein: CASRTQGNTEAFF.

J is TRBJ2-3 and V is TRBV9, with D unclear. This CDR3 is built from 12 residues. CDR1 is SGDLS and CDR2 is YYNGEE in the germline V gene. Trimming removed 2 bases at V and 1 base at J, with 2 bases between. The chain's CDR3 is CASSVGTDTQYF. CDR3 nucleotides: TGTGCCAGCAGCGTGGGCACAGATACGCAGTATTTT.

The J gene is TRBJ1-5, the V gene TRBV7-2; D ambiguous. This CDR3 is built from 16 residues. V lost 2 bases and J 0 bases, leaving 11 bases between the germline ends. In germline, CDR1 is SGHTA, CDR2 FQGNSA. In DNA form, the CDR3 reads TGTGCCAGCAGCTTATGGTCTTTCTATAGCAATCAGCCCCAGCATTTT. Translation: CASSLWSFYSNQPQHF.

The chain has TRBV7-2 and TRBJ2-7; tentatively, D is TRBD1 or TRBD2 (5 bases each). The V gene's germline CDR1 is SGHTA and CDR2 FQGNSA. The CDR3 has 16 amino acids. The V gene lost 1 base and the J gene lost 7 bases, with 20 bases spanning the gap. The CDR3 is CASSLGFGDRTREQYF. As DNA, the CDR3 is TGTGCCAGCAGCTTAGGGTTCGGGGACCGAACTAGAGAGCAGTACTTC.

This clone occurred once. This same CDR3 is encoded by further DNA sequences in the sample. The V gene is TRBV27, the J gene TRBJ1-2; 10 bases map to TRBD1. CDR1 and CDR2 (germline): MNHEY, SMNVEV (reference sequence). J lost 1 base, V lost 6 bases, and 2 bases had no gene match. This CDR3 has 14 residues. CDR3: CASRRTGGNYGYTF. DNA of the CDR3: TGTGCCAGCAGACGGACAGGGGGTAACTATGGCTACACCTTC.

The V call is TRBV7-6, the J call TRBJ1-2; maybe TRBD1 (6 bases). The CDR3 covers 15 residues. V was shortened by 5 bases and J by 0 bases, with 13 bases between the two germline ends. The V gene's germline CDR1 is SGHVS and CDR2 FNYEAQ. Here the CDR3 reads CASSPGTSSNYGYTF. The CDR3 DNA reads TGTGCCAGCAGCCCCGGGACAAGTTCTAACTATGGCTACACCTTC.

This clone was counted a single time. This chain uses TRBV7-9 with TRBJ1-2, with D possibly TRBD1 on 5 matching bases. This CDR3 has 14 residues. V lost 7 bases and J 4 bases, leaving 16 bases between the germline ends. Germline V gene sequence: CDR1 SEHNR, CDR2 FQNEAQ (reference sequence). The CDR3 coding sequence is TGTGCCAGCACCACCTGGGGGGTCGGCTATGGCTACACCTTC. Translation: CASTTWGVGYGYTF.

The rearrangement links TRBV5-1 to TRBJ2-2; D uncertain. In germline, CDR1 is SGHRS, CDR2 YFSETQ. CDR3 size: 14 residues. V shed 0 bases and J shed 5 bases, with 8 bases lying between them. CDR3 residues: CASSLDSPTGELFF. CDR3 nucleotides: TGCGCCAGCAGCTTGGACAGTCCGACCGGGGAGCTGTTTTTT.

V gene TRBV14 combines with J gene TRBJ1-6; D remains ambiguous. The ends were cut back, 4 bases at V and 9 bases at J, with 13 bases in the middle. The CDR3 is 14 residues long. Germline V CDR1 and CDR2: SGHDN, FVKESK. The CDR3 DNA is TGTGCCAGCAGCCCGGCCGTTATGAGTTCACCCCTCCACTTT. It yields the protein CASSPAVMSSPLHF. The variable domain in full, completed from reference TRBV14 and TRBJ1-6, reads EAGVTQFPSHSVIEKGQTVTLRCDPISGHDNLYWYRRVMGKEIKFLLHFVKESKQDESGMPNNRFLAERTGGTYSTLKVQPAELEDSGVYFCASSPAVMSSPLHFGNGTRLTVT.

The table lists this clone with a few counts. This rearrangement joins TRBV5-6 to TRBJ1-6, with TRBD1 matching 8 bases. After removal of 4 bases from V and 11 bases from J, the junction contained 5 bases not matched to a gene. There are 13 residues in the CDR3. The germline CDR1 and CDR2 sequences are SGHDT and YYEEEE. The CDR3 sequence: CASSLDRATPLHF. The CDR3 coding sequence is TGTGCCAGCAGCCTGGACAGGGCGACACCCCTCCACTTT.

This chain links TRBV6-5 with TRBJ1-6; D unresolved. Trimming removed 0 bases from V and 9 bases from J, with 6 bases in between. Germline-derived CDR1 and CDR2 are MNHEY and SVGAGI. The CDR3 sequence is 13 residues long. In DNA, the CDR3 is TGTGCCAGCAGTTACTCCGGTATTTCACCCCTCCACTTT. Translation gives CASSYSGISPLHF.